This T cell receptor (beta chain) is drawn from a study of CD8 T cells in ankylosing spondylitis. Each TCR beta library was made by quantitative 5'-RACE that incorporated molecular barcodes. One entry per CDR3 protein results from TCRdb running MiXCR on the 5' RACE reads. The table has around 770,000 distinct CDR3 sequences, over 15% seen once. This clonotype occurred many times. Its target is not known. Study-wide results and caveats: Fewer than 10 highly homologous variants formed a TCR beta motif that appeared characteristic of ankylosing spondylitis blood. Disease-linked clones displayed a CD8+ phenotype and appeared relatively rarely in peripheral blood. Both synovial fluid and blood in reactive arthritis had previously been reported to carry some motif variants. From matched ankylosing spondylitis synovial fluid, disease-linked clones were reportedly recovered at significantly enriched levels.

CDR3 length equals 13 residues. Germline V gene sequence: CDR1 SQVTM, CDR2 ANQGSEA. Trimming cost V 1 base and J 4 bases; bases outside gene matches: 0. V gene TRBV29-1 combines with J gene TRBJ1-1; 10 nucleotides align to TRBD1. The receptor's source is a male donor with ankylosing spondylitis. Sequenced input: blood, either unsorted or a sorted T cell fraction (not recorded which). DNA for the CDR3: TGCAGCGTTGAAGGGACAGGGGGCACTGAAGCTTTCTTT. Its protein product is CSVEGTGGTEAFF.